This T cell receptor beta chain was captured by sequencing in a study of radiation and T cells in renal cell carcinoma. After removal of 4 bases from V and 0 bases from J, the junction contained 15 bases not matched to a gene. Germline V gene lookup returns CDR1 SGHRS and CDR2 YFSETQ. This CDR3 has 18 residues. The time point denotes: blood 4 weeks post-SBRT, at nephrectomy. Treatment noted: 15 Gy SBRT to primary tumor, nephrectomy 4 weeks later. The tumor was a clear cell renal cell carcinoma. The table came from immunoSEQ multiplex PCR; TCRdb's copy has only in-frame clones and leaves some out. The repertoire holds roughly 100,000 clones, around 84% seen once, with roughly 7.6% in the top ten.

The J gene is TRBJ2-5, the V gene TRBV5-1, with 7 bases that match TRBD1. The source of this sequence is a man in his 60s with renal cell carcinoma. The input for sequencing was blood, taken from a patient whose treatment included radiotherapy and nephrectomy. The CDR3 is CASSTWDSGYENQETQYF. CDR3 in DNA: TGCGCCAGCAGCACATGGGACAGCGGATACGAAAACCAAGAGACCCAGTACTTC.